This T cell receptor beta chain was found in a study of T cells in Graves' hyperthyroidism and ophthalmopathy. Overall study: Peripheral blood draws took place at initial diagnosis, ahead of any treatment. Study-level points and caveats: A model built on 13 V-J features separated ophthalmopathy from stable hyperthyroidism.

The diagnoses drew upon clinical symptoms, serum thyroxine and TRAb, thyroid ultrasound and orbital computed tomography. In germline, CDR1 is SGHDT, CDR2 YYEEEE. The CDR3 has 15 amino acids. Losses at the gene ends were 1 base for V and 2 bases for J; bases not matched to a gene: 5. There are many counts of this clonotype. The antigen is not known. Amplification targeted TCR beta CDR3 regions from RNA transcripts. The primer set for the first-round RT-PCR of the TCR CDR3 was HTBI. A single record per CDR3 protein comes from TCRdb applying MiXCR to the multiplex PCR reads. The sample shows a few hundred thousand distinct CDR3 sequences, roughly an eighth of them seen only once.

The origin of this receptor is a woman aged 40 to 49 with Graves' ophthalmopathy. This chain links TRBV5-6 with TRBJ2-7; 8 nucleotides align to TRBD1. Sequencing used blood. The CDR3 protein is CASSLMGTGTYEQYF. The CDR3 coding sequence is TGTGCCAGCAGCTTGATGGGGACAGGTACCTACGAGCAGTACTTC.